These 24 T cell receptor beta chains came from one sample sequenced in a study of T cells after yellow fever vaccination. TCRdb passed the 5' RACE reads through MiXCR, listing each CDR3 protein once. The sample carries 60,000 to 85,000 distinct CDR3 sequences, about 7% recorded once. The source material was CD8+ T cells sorted from PBMCs, sampled more than 35 days after the first yellow fever vaccination. These receptors all stem from a man in his late teens or twenties who received the YFV17D yellow fever vaccine.

This clonotype showed up many times. The V call is TRBV20-1, the J call TRBJ1-1; no firm D call. The CDR3 sequence is 13 residues long. Trimming cost V 8 bases and J 1 base, with 14 bases left between them. Per germline, CDR1 DFQATT and CDR2 SNEGSKA (reference sequence). The CDR3 loop reads CSCFRAGNTEAFF. As DNA, the CDR3 is TGCAGTTGCTTTAGGGCCGGGAACACTGAAGCTTTCTTT.

Many counts were recorded for this clonotype. V and J are TRBV5-6 and TRBJ1-1; D is uncertain. This CDR3 spans 14 amino acids. The ends were cut back, 4 bases at V and 3 bases at J, with 13 bases in the middle. Germline-derived CDR1 and CDR2 are SGHDT and YYEEEE. CDR3 DNA sequence: TGTGCCAGCAGCCGACGGTCTCGGTACACTGAAGCTTTCTTT. This translates into CASSRRSRYTEAFF.

This clonotype was counted ten times or more. The CDR3 DNA follows: TGTGCCAGCAGTTCGGGGTATTTACAGCCCCAGCATTTT. Encoded protein: CASSSGYLQPQHF. The chain joins TRBV12-3 or TRBV12-4 to TRBJ1-5; D is unclear. The germline V and J ends were trimmed by 4 bases and 7 bases, with 11 bases remaining between them. CDR3 length: 13 residues.

On this clonotype itself: One junction end does not reproduce the germline sequence, and a read error may be involved. The chain combines TRBV5-4 with TRBJ2-1; 11 nucleotides match TRBD1. Per the germline V gene, CDR1 is SGHNT and CDR2 is YYREEE (reference sequence). The length of the CDR3 is 19 residues. DNA for the CDR3: TGTGCCTGCAGCTGGCCGCGGACAGGGGGCGCCGACGTTCGGAATGAGCAGTTCTTC. Its translation is CACSWPRTGGADVRNEQFF.

The chain carries TRBV7-2 and TRBJ2-1; 9 nucleotides line up with TRBD2. This CDR3 region has 16 residues. V was clipped by 1 base and J by 4 bases; unmatched bases: 5. Germline V gene lookup returns CDR1 SGHTA and CDR2 FQGNSA. This chain's CDR3 is CASSLGAGGLYNEQFF. CDR3 nucleotide sequence: TGTGCCAGCAGCTTAGGAGCGGGGGGCCTATACAATGAGCAGTTCTTC.

This clonotype was recorded a few times. This sequence joins TRBV6-1 and TRBJ2-1; D is ambiguous. V was clipped by 6 bases and J by 5 bases, with 11 bases between them. Per germline, CDR1 MNHNS and CDR2 SASEGT. This CDR3 is 13 amino acids long. The CDR3: CASSSGRHNEQFF. The CDR3 DNA reads TGTGCCAGCAGCTCAGGACGGCACAATGAGCAGTTCTTC.

The chain has TRBV7-9 and TRBJ2-2; D is undetermined. Trimming took off 5 bases at V and 4 bases at J, with 14 bases between the two ends. This CDR3 contains 15 residues. Germline values: CDR1 SEHNR, CDR2 FQNEAQ (reference sequence). Written as DNA, the CDR3 is TGTGCCAGCAGCCGAACAGCCTCCCCCACCGGGGAGCTGTTTTTT. Protein sequence: CASSRTASPTGELFF.

In this sample, this clonotype turned up a few times. The chain combines TRBV4-3 with TRBJ2-2; D possibly corresponds to TRBD2 (7 bases). V lost 0 bases, J lost 5 bases, and 19 bases lay in between. CDR1 and CDR2 (germline): LGHNA, YSLEER. The CDR3 runs to 18 residues. Here the CDR3 DNA reads TGCGCCAGCAGCCAAGATACCATCTGGGGGGGGGCAACCGGGGAGCTGTTTTTT. It translates to CASSQDTIWGGATGELFF.

This clonotype was seen a few times. The chain employs TRBV5-1 and TRBJ2-7, with 14 bases that match TRBD2. The junction had 5 bases not matched to a gene; V was cut back by 4 bases and J by 2 bases. Germline V CDR1 and CDR2: SGHRS, YFSETQ. The CDR3 spans 16 residues. DNA for the CDR3: TGCGCCAGCAGCCTAGGGACTAGCGGGGGCACCTACGAGCAGTACTTC. It encodes CASSLGTSGGTYEQYF.

In this sample, this clonotype turned up a few times. This sequence joins TRBV9 and TRBJ2-1; no clear D gene. Germline V lookup: CDR1 SGDLS, CDR2 YYNGEE. CDR3 length: 12 amino acids. V was clipped by 3 bases and J by 10 bases, with 11 bases between them. This CDR3 is CASSDMVREQFF. The CDR3 nucleotides are TGTGCCAGCAGCGATATGGTGCGGGAGCAGTTCTTC.

This sequence joins TRBV6-1 and TRBJ2-1, with 9 bases that match TRBD2. The CDR3 runs to 17 residues. Germline CDR1 reads MNHNS; CDR2 reads SASEGT. V gave up 7 bases and J gave up 0 bases; unmatched junction bases: 10. The DNA for the CDR3 is TGTGCCAGCACCCCGAATAGCGGGGGCCTCTCCTACAATGAGCAGTTCTTC. Its protein product is CASTPNSGGLSYNEQFF.

The CDR3 loop is CASSLRASRTSGANVLTF. The CDR3 bases are TGTGCCAGCAGCTTAAGGGCGAGCAGGACCTCTGGGGCCAACGTCCTGACTTTC. V and J are TRBV7-8 and TRBJ2-6; no firm D call. Germline-derived CDR1 and CDR2 are SGHVS and FQNEAQ. Trimming took 2 bases from V and 0 from J, leaving 14 bases between them. This CDR3 contains 18 residues.

The chain joins TRBV29-1 to TRBJ2-1; D possibly matches TRBD1 or TRBD2 (6 bases each). The CDR3 totals 12 residues. The germline V gene encodes CDR1 SQVTM and CDR2 ANQGSEA. Trimming took 7 bases from V and 9 from J, leaving 16 bases between them. CDR3 amino acids: CSAPLGGTEQFF. As DNA, the CDR3 is TGCAGCGCCCCTCTAGGGGGGACTGAGCAGTTCTTC.

In this sample, this clonotype turned up many times. The rearrangement links TRBV21-1 to TRBJ2-7; TRBD1, the table's D call, lacks a check against the DNA. TRBV21-1 is a listed pseudogene. This CDR3 spans 15 amino acids. In DNA form, the CDR3 reads TGTGCCAGCAGCAAAGGAAAGGGACAGATGGAAGAGCAGTACGTC. Amino acids: CASSKGKGQMEEQYV.

By sample share, this clonotype is large. This chain connects TRBV4-1 to TRBJ1-1; the D is unclear. V lost 2 bases to trimming and J lost 5 bases, with 9 bases between them. Germline CDR1 reads MGHRA; CDR2 reads YSYEKL. This CDR3 contains 13 residues. CDR3 coding DNA: TGCGCCAGCAGCCAACGGGAAGTTACTGAAGCTTTCTTT. Translated: CASSQREVTEAFF.

This clonotype has at least ten counts. DNA of the CDR3: TGCGCCAGCAGTGATTTTTTGACGCGCGGTGAGCAGTTCTTC. Protein sequence: CASSDFLTRGEQFF. The chain recombines TRBV10-1 with TRBJ2-1; the D is unclear. V was trimmed by 3 bases and J by 9 bases, leaving 15 bases between them. CDR1 is WNHNN and CDR2 is SYGVQD in the germline V gene (reference sequence). The CDR3 is 14 residues long.

The V gene is TRBV29-1, the J gene TRBJ2-1; possible D gene TRBD1, 6 bases. Germline CDR1 reads SQVTM; CDR2 reads ANQGSEA. This CDR3 spans 13 amino acids. Trimming pared 0 bases from V and 8 bases from J, leaving 11 bases between. In DNA, the CDR3 is TGCAGCGTTGAAGAAATACAGGGTTATGAGCAGTTCTTC. It yields the protein CSVEEIQGYEQFF.

This clonotype was recorded a few times. V and J are TRBV5-6 and TRBJ2-3; 7 nucleotides line up with TRBD2. V shed 2 bases and J 6 bases; nucleotides not matched to a gene: 9. CDR1 is SGHDT and CDR2 is YYEEEE in the germline V gene. The CDR3 consists of 15 residues. CDR3 protein: CASSFITGGSDTQYF. The CDR3 region has the DNA TGTGCCAGCAGCTTTATAACGGGGGGATCGGATACGCAGTATTTT.

The rearrangement uses TRBV5-1 and TRBJ2-1; perhaps D is TRBD1 or TRBD2 (5 bases each). CDR1 is SGHRS and CDR2 is YFSETQ in the germline V gene. V dropped 4 bases and J dropped 6 bases, with 14 bases sitting between them. This CDR3 region has 14 residues. CDR3 in DNA: TGCGCCAGCAGCCTCGGGACGGGTGTCAATGAGCAGTTCTTC. It yields the protein CASSLGTGVNEQFF.

At least ten counts were recorded for this clonotype. CDR3 in DNA: TGTGCCAGCAGTCGATCAAATGAGCAGTTCTTC. Translating gives CASSRSNEQFF. The V gene is TRBV12-3 or TRBV12-4, the J gene TRBJ2-1, with D unclear. V was pared by 5 bases and J by 7 bases, with 6 bases between. The CDR3 totals 11 residues.

This clonotype appeared many times. This chain links TRBV20-1 with TRBJ2-2; 10 nucleotides match TRBD2. V was pared by 5 bases and J by 0 bases, with 6 bases of the junction left unmatched. Per germline, CDR1 DFQATT and CDR2 SNEGSKA (reference sequence). The CDR3 spans 16 residues. The CDR3 reads CSAPWTSGTNTGELFF. CDR3 coding DNA: TGCAGTGCTCCTTGGACTAGCGGAACGAACACCGGGGAGCTGTTTTTT.

This clonotype showed up many times. The chain employs TRBV4-1 and TRBJ1-4; TRBD1 agrees at 10 bases. CDR1 MGHRA and CDR2 YSYEKL come from the germline V gene. Trimming took 0 bases from V and 8 from J; bases not matched to a gene: 6. The CDR3 is 16 amino acids. The CDR3 nucleotides read TGCGCCAGCAGCCAAGATCCCGGGACAGGGGCGGAAAAACTGTTTTTT. This translates into CASSQDPGTGAEKLFF.

This chain links TRBV19 with TRBJ2-2; no clear D. V was trimmed by 3 bases and J by 1 base, leaving 3 bases between them. This CDR3 comprises 13 residues. Germline V CDR1 and CDR2: LNHDA, SQIVND (reference sequence). The DNA for the CDR3 is TGTGCCAGTAGTATCATGAACACCGGGGAGCTGTTTTTT. This translates into CASSIMNTGELFF.

The gene calls are TRBV14 and TRBJ2-1; possibly TRBD2 for D (5 bases). V lost 0 bases to trimming and J lost 1 base, with 16 bases between them. Germline loops: CDR1 SGHDN, CDR2 FVKESK. This CDR3 spans 18 amino acids. CDR3 DNA sequence: TGTGCCAGCAGCCAAGATCGCGGGCCACTCGATTCCTACAATGAGCAGTTCTTC. Its protein is CASSQDRGPLDSYNEQFF.